This T cell receptor (beta chain) was obtained from a study of blood T cell repertoires in COVID-19. Study summary: COVID-19 samples collected from the United States, Italy and Spain covered acute and convalescent phases. From T cells, B-cell-depleted T cells, or PBMCs came the material, which was cDNA or gDNA.

A Seattle source enrolled patients during active infection and followed them longitudinally. Deletions cut 8 bases from V and 5 bases from J, with 6 bases between. CDR3 length: 11 amino acids. The germline V gene encodes CDR1 ENHRY and CDR2 SYGVKD. The authors' processing: Reference gene primers were amplified, and this amplification served to estimate nucleated cell counts. The repertoire was sequenced with immunoSEQ multiplex PCR; TCRdb's copy has only in-frame clones and lacks some. The DNA gave D and trimming, while V, J and clone size come from that table. The profile shows over 60,000 clones, roughly four fifths of them singletons.

The V and J genes are TRBV10-3 and TRBJ2-2; a weak D match, TRBD2 (5 bases). Sequenced input: peripheral blood. This receptor was identified in a man over 45 with COVID-19, enrolled during active disease. CDR3 region: CAIGGTGELFF. As DNA, the CDR3 is TGTGCCATCGGCGGGACCGGGGAGCTGTTTTTT.